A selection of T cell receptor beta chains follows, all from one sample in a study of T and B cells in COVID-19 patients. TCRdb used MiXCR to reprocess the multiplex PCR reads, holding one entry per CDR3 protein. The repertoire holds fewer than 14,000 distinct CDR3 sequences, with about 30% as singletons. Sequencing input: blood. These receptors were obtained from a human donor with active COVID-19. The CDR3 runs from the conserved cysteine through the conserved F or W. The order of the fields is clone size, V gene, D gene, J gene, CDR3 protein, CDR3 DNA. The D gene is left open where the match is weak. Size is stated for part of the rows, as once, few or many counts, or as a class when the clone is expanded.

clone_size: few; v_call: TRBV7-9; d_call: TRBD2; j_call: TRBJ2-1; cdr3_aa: CASLGRVKRGGPSQFF; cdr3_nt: TGTGCCAGCCTCGGGAGGGTCAAGCGGGGGGGACCCTCTCAGTTCTTC
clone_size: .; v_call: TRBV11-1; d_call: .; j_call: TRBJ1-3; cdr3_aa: CASSLRTAYPGNTIYF; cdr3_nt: TGTGCCAGCAGCTTGAGGACAGCCTATCCTGGAAACACCATATATTTT
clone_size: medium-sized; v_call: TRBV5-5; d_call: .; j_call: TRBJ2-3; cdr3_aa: CASSFDGGGTDTQYF; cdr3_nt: TGTGCCAGCAGCTTTGACGGCGGGGGCACAGATACGCAGTATTTT
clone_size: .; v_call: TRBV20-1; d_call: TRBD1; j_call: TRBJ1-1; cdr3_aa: CSAPELKGQGNTEAFF; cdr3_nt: TGCAGTGCTCCCGAGCTTAAAGGACAGGGAAACACTGAAGCTTTCTTT
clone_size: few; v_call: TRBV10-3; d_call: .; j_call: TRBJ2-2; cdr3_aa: CAISELGNTGELFF; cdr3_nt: TGTGCCATCAGTGAGTTAGGCAACACCGGGGAGCTGTTTTTT
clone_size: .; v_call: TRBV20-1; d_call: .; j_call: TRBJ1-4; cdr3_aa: CSARHPATNEKLFF; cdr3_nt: TGCAGTGCTAGACACCCTGCAACTAATGAAAAACTGTTTTTT
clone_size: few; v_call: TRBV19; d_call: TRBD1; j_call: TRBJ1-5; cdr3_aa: CASSIRPQGDSNQPQHF; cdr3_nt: TGTGCCAGTAGTATTCGGCCACAGGGGGATAGCAATCAGCCCCAGCATTTT
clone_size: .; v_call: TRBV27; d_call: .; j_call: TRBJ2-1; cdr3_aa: CASSHIQEHNEQFF; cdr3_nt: TGTGCCAGCAGCCACATCCAGGAGCACAATGAGCAGTTCTTC
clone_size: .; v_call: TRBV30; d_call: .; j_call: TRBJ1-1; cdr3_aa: CAGTWQGLTEAFF; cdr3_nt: TGTGCCGGTACGTGGCAGGGGCTCACTGAAGCTTTCTTT
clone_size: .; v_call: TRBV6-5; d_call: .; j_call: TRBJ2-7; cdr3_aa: CAIPAEQYF; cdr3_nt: TGTGCCATCCCAGCCGAGCAGTACTTC
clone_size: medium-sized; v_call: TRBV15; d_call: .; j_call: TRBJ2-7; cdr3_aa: CATSRDYGYYEQYF; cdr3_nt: TGTGCCACCAGCAGAGATTATGGCTACTACGAGCAGTACTTC
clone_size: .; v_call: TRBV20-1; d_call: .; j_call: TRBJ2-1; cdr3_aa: CSAPKGGMSYNEQFF; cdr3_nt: TGCAGTGCTCCTAAGGGTGGGATGTCCTACAATGAGCAGTTCTTC
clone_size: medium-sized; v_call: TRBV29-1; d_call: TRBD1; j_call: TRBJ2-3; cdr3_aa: CSVNRGSGDTQYF; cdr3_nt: TGCAGCGTTAACAGGGGATCGGGAGATACGCAGTATTTT
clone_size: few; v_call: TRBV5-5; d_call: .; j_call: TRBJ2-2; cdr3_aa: CASSLLARTAFRDTGELFF; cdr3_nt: TGTGCCAGCAGCTTACTGGCACGAACAGCATTCAGGGACACCGGGGAGCTGTTTTTT
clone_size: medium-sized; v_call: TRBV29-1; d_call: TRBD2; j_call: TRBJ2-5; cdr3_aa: CSAQGSQRGGAGETQYF; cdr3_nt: TGCAGCGCCCAGGGGAGCCAGCGGGGGGGCGCGGGAGAGACCCAGTACTTC